This T cell receptor beta chain was sequenced during a study of OX40 agonist ivuxolimab in advanced cancers. Study-level points and caveats: At 0.1 to 3.0 mg/kg and by week 6, CD4+ and CD8+ T cells in the blood had expanded clonally.

The V gene end was trimmed by 4 bases and the J gene end by 0 bases; junction bases not matched to a gene: 1. Germline V gives CDR1 SGHNT, CDR2 YYREEE (reference sequence). The CDR3 totals 14 residues. The table came from immunoSEQ multiplex PCR; TCRdb's copy has only in-frame clones and leaves some out. The profile covers about 51,000 clones, with roughly 90% appearing a single time and around 3.3% taken by the ten largest. This clone is a singleton in its sample. Its antigen is undetermined. Other nucleotide sequences in the sample specify the same CDR3. The TCR comes from an adult with an advanced solid tumor such as melanoma, head and neck, liver or kidney cancer. This sequence joins TRBV5-4 and TRBJ1-5; 7 bases line up with TRBD1. The input for sequencing was CD4+ or CD8+ T cells sorted from blood, taken in a trial of the OX40 agonist ivuxolimab. The CDR3 region has the DNA TGTGCCAGCAGCAGACAGGGTAGCAATCAGCCCCAGCATTTT. Amino acid sequence: CASSRQGSNQPQHF.